Presented here are 3 T cell receptor beta chains from one specimen sequenced in a study of T cells in Graves' hyperthyroidism and ophthalmopathy. It was RNA transcripts that yielded the amplified TCR beta CDR3 regions. HTBI primers were the set used in a first-round RT-PCR of the TCR CDR3. TCRdb recomputed calls from the multiplex PCR reads with MiXCR, one row per CDR3 protein. Of a few hundred thousand distinct CDR3 sequences in the sample, about 16% were seen once. Sequencing was carried out using blood. These receptors were taken from a woman aged 25 to 39 with Graves' hyperthyroidism.

The V call is TRBV18, the J call TRBJ2-1; 8 bases line up with TRBD2. The J segment lost 7 bases and the V segment lost 5 bases, leaving 10 bases of the junction unmatched. CDR1 KGHSH and CDR2 LQKENI come from the germline V gene. The CDR3 is 15 residues long. The CDR3: CASSKEAGVRNEQFF. The CDR3 nucleotides read TGTGCCAGCTCAAAAGAAGCGGGAGTTCGGAATGAGCAGTTCTTC.

This chain links TRBV28 with TRBJ1-4; tentative D call: TRBD1 (5 bases). The germline gives CDR1 MDHEN, CDR2 SYDVKM. The CDR3 is made up of 15 amino acids. The V and J ends lost 0 bases and 8 bases respectively, with 13 bases between them. DNA for the CDR3: TGTGCCAGCAGTTTATGGTGGCAGGGAGGCGAAAAACTGTTTTTT. It translates to CASSLWWQGGEKLFF.

This clonotype was counted many times. The V gene is TRBV7-8, the J gene TRBJ2-1; D might be TRBD2 (5 bases). V lost 3 bases to trimming and J lost 0 bases, with 12 bases between them. The CDR3 sequence is 16 residues long. Germline V gene sequence: CDR1 SGHVS, CDR2 FQNEAQ. The CDR3 loop is CASSFQRSGSYNEQFF. The CDR3 DNA follows: TGTGCCAGCAGCTTTCAGCGGTCGGGCTCCTACAATGAGCAGTTCTTC. The whole variable domain, remainder taken from reference TRBV7-8 and TRBJ2-1, is GAGVSQSPRYKVAKRGQDVALRCDPISGHVSLFWYQQALGQGPEFLTYFQNEAQLDKSGLPSDRFFAERPEGSVSTLKIQRTQQEDSAVYLCASSFQRSGSYNEQFFGPGTRLTVL.